This T cell receptor (beta chain) was observed in a study of shared clonotypes between healthy human individuals. About the study: Each donor had three CD4 naive, three CD4 memory, two CD8 naive and one CD8 memory plate. General study points: Among the subsets, naive ones generally showed larger estimated richness than memory ones.

Samples underwent the assay at deep level. Clones were read by immunoSEQ multiplex PCR, and TCRdb kept only the in-frame ones, dropping some. The profile covers approximately 1,500,000 clones, with over 95% appearing a single time and roughly 1.1% taken by the ten largest. To note about this clone: Its antigen is as yet unknown.

The germline gives CDR1 LNHDA, CDR2 SQIVND (reference sequence). Trimming took 5 bases from V and 4 from J, leaving 11 bases between them. The CDR3 has 13 amino acids. The sequencing input was naive CD4+ T cells sorted from blood. As for subset: CD45RA+ positively selected. V is TRBV19 and J is TRBJ1-2; a possible D gene is TRBD1 (5 bases). This sequence originates from a man younger than 45 in good health. The CDR3 protein is CASSSQGFYGYTF. CDR3 DNA sequence: TGTGCCAGTAGTTCCCAGGGCTTCTATGGCTACACCTTC.